A single TCR beta chain is shown here with its context. Germline V gene sequence: CDR1 SGHRS, CDR2 YFSETQ. CDR3 size: 15 residues. V lost 7 bases, J lost 4 bases, and 9 bases stayed unmatched. This specimen comes from a study of Tregs in tolerant kidney transplant recipients. Generated by immunoSEQ multiplex PCR, the TCRdb table keeps only in-frame clones and is missing some. Here the sample spans around 230,000 clones, 65% to 85% being singletons. The sequence came from a human donor in good health. This chain joins TRBV5-1 and TRBJ2-1; 9 bases map to TRBD2. Sequencing input: CD4+ T cells from blood. The CDR3 reads CASGTSSGVYNEQFF. The CDR3 DNA is TGCGCCAGCGGTACCTCTAGCGGGGTTTACAATGAGCAGTTCTTC.